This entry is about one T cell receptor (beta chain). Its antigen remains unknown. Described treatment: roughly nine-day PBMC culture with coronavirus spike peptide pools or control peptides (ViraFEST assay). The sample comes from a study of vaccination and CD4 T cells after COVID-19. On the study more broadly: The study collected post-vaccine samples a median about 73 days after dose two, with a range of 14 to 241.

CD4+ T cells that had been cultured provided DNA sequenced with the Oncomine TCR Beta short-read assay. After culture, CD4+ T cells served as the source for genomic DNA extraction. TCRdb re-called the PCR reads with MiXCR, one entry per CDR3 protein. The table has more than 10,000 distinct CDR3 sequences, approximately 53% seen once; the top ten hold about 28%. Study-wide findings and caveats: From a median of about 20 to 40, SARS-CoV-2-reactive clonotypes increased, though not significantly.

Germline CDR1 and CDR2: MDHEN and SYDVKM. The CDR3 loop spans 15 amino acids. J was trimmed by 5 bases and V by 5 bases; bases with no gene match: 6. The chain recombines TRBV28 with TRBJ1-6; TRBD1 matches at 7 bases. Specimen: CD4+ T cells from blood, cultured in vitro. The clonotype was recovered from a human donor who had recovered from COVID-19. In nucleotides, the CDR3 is TGTGCCAGCAGTCCCGGGACAGCTAATAATTCACCCCTCCACTTT. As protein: CASSPGTANNSPLHF.